The 20 T cell receptor beta chains below all came from one sample that was sequenced in a study of CD8 T cells in Susac syndrome. RNA, at about 0.5 to 1 ug, was reverse transcribed with random hexamers. TCRdb processed the immunoSEQ multiplex PCR reads anew with MiXCR; each CDR3 protein has one entry. The sample shows around 77,000 distinct CDR3 sequences, just over 95% of them seen only once. The sequencing input was CD4+ T cells from PBMCs. These receptors all come from a human donor with multiple sclerosis.

The chain is built from TRBV7-2 and TRBJ2-2; D is undetermined. V was clipped by 0 bases and J by 6 bases, with 5 bases between them. The CDR3 extends over 13 amino acids. The germline V gene encodes CDR1 SGHTA and CDR2 FQGNSA. The CDR3 sequence: CASSLARSGELFF. The CDR3 DNA is TGTGCCAGCAGCTTAGCCCGGTCCGGGGAGCTGTTTTTT.

The chain recombines TRBV6-2 or TRBV6-3 with TRBJ2-1; 12 bases are a match to TRBD1. This CDR3 has 16 amino acids. Germline CDR1 MNHEY, CDR2 SVGEGT. After removal of 6 bases from V and 9 bases from J, the junction contained 12 bases not matched to a gene. The DNA of the CDR3 is TGTGCCAGCAGGGAAATGGGGACAGGGGGCGGGGGTGAGCAGTTCTTC. It yields the protein CASREMGTGGGGEQFF.

The CDR3 sequence is CASSMWTPASTDTQYF. For the CDR3, the DNA is TGTGCCAGTAGTATGTGGACCCCAGCGAGCACAGATACGCAGTATTTT. The chain carries TRBV19 and TRBJ2-3; D not resolved. From germline, CDR1 is LNHDA and CDR2 SQIVND (reference sequence). V gave up 3 bases and J gave up 0 bases, with 13 bases separating them. The CDR3 contains 16 residues.

This chain uses TRBV5-6 with TRBJ1-5; D may be TRBD1 (6 bases). With 4 bases removed from V and 6 bases from J, the gap between germline ends came to 23 bases. Germline V lookup: CDR1 SGHDT, CDR2 YYEEEE. This CDR3 has 17 residues. CDR3: CASSKGVRDIPSQPQHF. As DNA, the CDR3 is TGTGCCAGCAGCAAAGGAGTCCGGGACATCCCTAGTCAGCCCCAGCATTTT.

This clonotype was observed a single time. The rearrangement uses TRBV7-9 and TRBJ2-3; D is uncertain. Per the germline V gene, CDR1 is SEHNR and CDR2 is FQNEAQ (reference sequence). V was trimmed by 1 base and J by 11 bases, leaving 10 bases between them. The length of the CDR3 is 12 residues. The CDR3 DNA reads as TGTGCCAGCAGCTTAGTCTCGGGTGGGCAGTATTTT. The encoded protein is CASSLVSGGQYF.

The chain recombines TRBV15 with TRBJ2-3; a weak D match, TRBD2 (7 bases). The CDR3 length is 17 residues. Germline CDR1 and CDR2: LNHNV and YYDKDF (reference sequence). Between the trimmed V and J ends, which lost 2 bases and 2 bases, there was a span of 17 bases. CDR3 bases: TGTGCCACCAGCAGACTTGGGGGGGGGCCGGACACAGATACGCAGTATTTT. Protein product: CATSRLGGGPDTDTQYF.

The chain couples TRBV11-2 to TRBJ2-1; 8 positions match TRBD1. With V trimmed by 6 bases and J by 4 bases, 8 bases remained unmatched. CDR3 length equals 15 residues. The germline CDR1 and CDR2 sequences are SGHAT and FQNNGV. CDR3 sequence: CASSETGQGYNEQFF. The CDR3 nucleotides are TGTGCCAGCAGTGAGACCGGACAGGGATACAATGAGCAGTTCTTC.

The CDR3, as DNA: TGTGCCAGCCTGGGGTGGGGACAGCTTCGCGGGGCCAACGTCCTGACTTTC. Translation: CASLGWGQLRGANVLTF. The J gene is TRBJ2-6, the V gene TRBV7-9, with 7 positions matching TRBD1. The CDR3 length is 17 residues. Germline-derived CDR1 and CDR2 are SEHNR and FQNEAQ (reference sequence). The V segment lost 8 bases and the J segment 4 bases; nucleotides outside the gene matches: 14.

This clonotype was observed once. The V gene is TRBV4-1, the J gene TRBJ1-1, with D unclear. V dropped 0 bases and J dropped 6 bases, with 23 bases sitting between them. CDR1 and CDR2 from the germline V gene are MGHRA and YSYEKL. CDR3 length: 18 amino acids. CDR3 in DNA: TGCGCCAGCAGCCAAGATACTAACACCCGACACCGGGCCCCTGAAGCTTTCTTT. Protein product: CASSQDTNTRHRAPEAFF.

This rearrangement joins TRBV4-1 to TRBJ2-3, with D perhaps TRBD1 (6 bases). The CDR3 runs 15 residues. CDR1 MGHRA and CDR2 YSYEKL come from the germline V gene. Trimming removed 4 bases from V and 1 base from J, with 12 bases in between. The CDR3 DNA sequence: TGCGCCAGCAGCCCCTTAGAGGGGGGCACAGATACGCAGTATTTT. It is translated as CASSPLEGGTDTQYF.

The rearrangement joins TRBV7-8 to TRBJ1-6, with 8 positions matching TRBD1. The CDR3 totals 16 residues. The V gene end was trimmed by 5 bases and the J gene end by 6 bases; junction bases not matched to a gene: 9. The V gene's germline CDR1 is SGHVS and CDR2 FQNEAQ. The CDR3 DNA sequence: TGTGCCAGCAGCCCTACCAGGGGGCGCGGTAATTCACCCCTCCACTTT. Its protein product is CASSPTRGRGNSPLHF.

The rearrangement joins TRBV12-3 or TRBV12-4 to TRBJ1-2; 7 bases agree with TRBD1. CDR3 size: 16 residues. Trimming removed 3 bases from V and 4 bases from J; junction bases left unmatched: 11. CDR3: CASSLRQGGWSYGYTF. DNA for the CDR3: TGTGCCAGCAGTTTGAGGCAGGGGGGATGGAGCTATGGCTACACCTTC.

This rearrangement joins TRBV28 to TRBJ1-2; D might be TRBD1 (6 bases). The CDR3 extends over 13 amino acids. V was clipped by 5 bases and J by 3 bases, with 10 bases between them. CDR1 is MDHEN, CDR2 SYDVKM, per germline. In DNA form, the CDR3 reads TGTGCCAGCAGTAACAACAGGGACTATGGCTACACCTTC. It yields the protein CASSNNRDYGYTF.

This chain connects TRBV20-1 to TRBJ1-2; the D is unclear. The CDR3 has 11 amino acids. Trimming shortened V by 3 bases and J by 6 bases, and 8 bases separated the two germline ends. Germline V gene lookup returns CDR1 DFQATT and CDR2 SNEGSKA (reference sequence). The DNA of the CDR3 is TGCAGTGCTAGCCCCGGCCATGGCTACACCTTC. It codes for CSASPGHGYTF.

This sequence joins TRBV2 and TRBJ1-5, with a weak D call TRBD1 (6 bases). The CDR3 spans 15 residues. Germline-derived CDR1 and CDR2 are SNHLY and FYNNEI. V was cut by 1 base and J by 5 bases, with 12 bases left in between. The CDR3 sequence: CASSEGARGDQPQHF. CDR3 DNA: TGTGCCAGCAGTGAAGGAGCTAGGGGGGATCAGCCCCAGCATTTT.

The chain joins TRBV2 to TRBJ1-5; TRBD1 aligns across 7 bases. The CDR3 runs to 14 residues. Trimming took 4 bases from V and 5 from J; bases not matched to a gene: 5. Germline values: CDR1 SNHLY, CDR2 FYNNEI. Here the CDR3 DNA reads TGTGCCAGCAGTGGACAGGGAAGCCATCAGCCCCAGCATTTT. Amino acid sequence: CASSGQGSHQPQHF.

The chain carries TRBV7-2 and TRBJ2-7, with 11 bases aligning to TRBD2. This CDR3 comprises 16 residues. Trimming cost V 5 bases and J 3 bases; bases outside gene matches: 9. Per germline, CDR1 SGHTA and CDR2 FQGNSA. In DNA, the CDR3 is TGTGCCAGCAGCACCACCGGGACTAGCGGAAACTACGAGCAGTACTTC. Its protein product is CASSTTGTSGNYEQYF.

The V gene is TRBV3-1, the J gene TRBJ2-7, with 8 nucleotides matching TRBD2. Germline assignment: CDR1 LGHDT and CDR2 YNNKEL (reference sequence). J gave up 0 bases and V 1 base, and 8 bases lay outside the gene matches. The CDR3 contains 17 residues. The CDR3 loop is CASSQVWKSGGSYEQYF. CDR3 DNA sequence: TGTGCCAGCAGCCAAGTTTGGAAAAGCGGGGGCTCCTACGAGCAGTACTTC.

This rearrangement joins TRBV20-1 to TRBJ2-7; D possibly corresponds to TRBD2 (7 bases). This CDR3 is built from 12 residues. V shed 5 bases and J shed 6 bases, with 14 bases lying between them. The germline V gene has CDR1 DFQATT and CDR2 SNEGSKA (reference sequence). For the CDR3, the DNA is TGCAGTGCTGAGCTGGGGGGGCTCGAGCAGTACTTC. It codes for CSAELGGLEQYF.

The V gene is TRBV2, the J gene TRBJ1-6; 7 nucleotides line up with TRBD1. Germline assignment: CDR1 SNHLY and CDR2 FYNNEI. CDR3 length: 14 residues. Trimming took 10 bases from V and 5 from J; bases not matched to a gene: 8. CDR3 amino acids: CATQGGYDNSPLHF. CDR3 nucleotide sequence: TGTGCCACCCAGGGGGGATACGATAATTCACCCCTCCACTTT.